This passage covers 13 T cell receptor beta chains from one sample sequenced in a study of T-cell reconstitution after alpha-beta-depleted transplantation in children. Unique molecular identifiers featured in how the TCRbeta library was prepared. In TCRdb, the PCR reads were re-called with MiXCR into one record per CDR3 protein. This repertoire shows almost 250,000 distinct CDR3 sequences, 20% to 30% found once; its top ten account for roughly 2.6%. Here the sequenced sample was PBMCs, taken before TCRalphabeta/CD19-depleted stem cell transplant. Receptors originate from a girl aged 2 to 9 with Fanconi anemia, due to receive a stem cell transplant.

V usage is TRBV29-1 and J usage is TRBJ1-3, with D maybe TRBD1 (5 bases). In germline, CDR1 is SQVTM, CDR2 ANQGSEA. V was pared by 7 bases and J by 4 bases, with 8 bases between. The CDR3 covers 11 residues. Here the CDR3 DNA reads TGCAGCGGGGACGCGGGAAACACCATATATTTT. Its protein is CSGDAGNTIYF.

This clonotype was detected only a few times. This chain links TRBV7-8 with TRBJ2-2; perhaps TRBD1 as D (5 bases). Per germline, CDR1 SGHVS and CDR2 FQNEAQ. The ends were cut back, 4 bases at V and 4 bases at J, with 10 bases in the middle. This CDR3 region has 14 residues. The CDR3 protein is CASSSTAFTGELFF. The CDR3 nucleotides read TGTGCCAGCAGCTCGACAGCCTTCACCGGGGAGCTGTTTTTT.

This chain uses TRBV28 with TRBJ2-1; D perhaps matches TRBD1 (5 bases). Germline V gives CDR1 MDHEN, CDR2 SYDVKM. The CDR3 covers 12 residues. V shed 2 bases and J shed 15 bases, with 14 bases lying between them. CDR3 nucleotides: TGTGCCAGCAGTTTAATTGGTCAGGGCGCGTTCTTC. This sequence encodes CASSLIGQGAFF. Full variable domain (remainder filled in from reference TRBV28 and TRBJ2-1): DVKVTQSSRYLVKRTGEKVFLECVQDMDHENMFWYRQDPGLGLRLIYFSYDVKMKEKGDIPEGYSVSREKKERFSLILESASTNQTSMYLCASSLIGQGAFFGPGTRLTVL.

This clonotype was recorded a few times. The chain links TRBV7-2 to TRBJ1-6; possibly TRBD1 for D (5 bases). Germline V gene lookup returns CDR1 SGHTA and CDR2 FQGNSA. Trimming removed 1 base at V and 10 bases at J, with 11 bases between. The CDR3 has 14 amino acids. The CDR3 bases are TGTGCCAGCAGCTTAGTAGGGGCAGGGTCACCCCTCCACTTT. Translating gives CASSLVGAGSPLHF.

In DNA, the CDR3 is TGCGCCAGCAGCTTGGGACTAGCGGGATACGGCAATGAGCAGTTCTTC. Translating gives CASSLGLAGYGNEQFF. The chain has TRBV5-1 and TRBJ2-1; 11 positions agree with TRBD2. This CDR3 is 16 amino acids long. The V segment lost 0 bases and the J segment 6 bases; nucleotides outside the gene matches: 5. Germline V CDR1 and CDR2: SGHRS, YFSETQ.

This clonotype was picked up many times. The CDR3 loop is CATSGTALEQYF. The CDR3 DNA is TGTGCCACCAGCGGAACAGCTCTCGAGCAGTACTTC. This chain links TRBV15 with TRBJ2-7; no firm D call. This CDR3 is built from 12 residues. Germline CDR1 and CDR2: LNHNV and YYDKDF (reference sequence). V shed 5 bases and J shed 6 bases, with 11 bases lying between them.

J is TRBJ1-2 and V is TRBV20-1; 8 bases are a match to TRBD1. J lost 3 bases, V lost 3 bases, and 9 bases had no gene match. Germline-derived CDR1 and CDR2 are DFQATT and SNEGSKA (reference sequence). The CDR3 is made up of 15 amino acids. CDR3 nucleotide sequence: TGCAGTGCTAGTGTCAGGGGGCGCTCGGACTATGGCTACACCTTC. This gives the protein CSASVRGRSDYGYTF.

This clonotype came up many times. The genes are TRBV29-1 and TRBJ1-3; 9 bases line up with TRBD1. The germline gives CDR1 SQVTM, CDR2 ANQGSEA. This CDR3 is 14 amino acids long. Losses at the gene ends were 3 bases for V and 2 bases for J; bases not matched to a gene: 2. The CDR3 is CSVEGQGTGNTIYF. DNA of the CDR3: TGCAGCGTTGAGGGACAGGGTACTGGAAACACCATATATTTT.

The chain has TRBV5-1 and TRBJ2-3; TRBD2 agrees at 9 bases. Germline values: CDR1 SGHRS, CDR2 YFSETQ. Germline trimming cut 2 bases from V and 4 bases from J; bases unmatched to any gene: 8. The CDR3 sequence is 16 residues long. CDR3 in DNA: TGCGCCAGCAGCTTTCAGAGCGGGGGGCGATCAGATACGCAGTATTTT. Protein: CASSFQSGGRSDTQYF.

This clonotype turned up a few times. The rearrangement uses TRBV20-1 and TRBJ1-2, with 8 bases fitting TRBD1. V shed 0 bases and J 7 bases; nucleotides not matched to a gene: 4. The V gene's germline CDR1 is DFQATT and CDR2 SNEGSKA (reference sequence). This CDR3 contains 13 residues. DNA for the CDR3: TGCAGTGCTAGAGAGTGGACAGGGACTGGCTACACCTTC. It codes for CSAREWTGTGYTF.

This clonotype showed up many times. The genes are TRBV4-2 and TRBJ2-7; 10 bases are shared with TRBD2. The germline V gene has CDR1 LGHNA and CDR2 YNFKEQ. Losses at the gene ends were 1 base for V and 3 bases for J; bases not matched to a gene: 3. The CDR3 runs 15 residues. Written as DNA, the CDR3 is TGTGCCAGCAGCCAAGGGCTAGCGGGGGACTACGAGCAGTACTTC. Amino acids: CASSQGLAGDYEQYF.

This clonotype was found a few times. The V and J genes are TRBV5-1 and TRBJ2-7, with 11 positions matching TRBD1. Unmatched junction bases numbered 5, after V lost 4 bases and J lost 2 bases. The CDR3 is 15 residues long. Germline CDR1 is SGHRS and CDR2 is YFSETQ. The CDR3 spells CASSTGQGAAYEQYF. As DNA, the CDR3 is TGCGCCAGCAGCACAGGACAGGGGGCCGCCTACGAGCAGTACTTC.

This clonotype was observed many times. The chain has TRBV9 and TRBJ1-2; D is possibly TRBD1 (6 bases). The CDR3 sequence is 13 residues long. Germline values: CDR1 SGDLS, CDR2 YYNGEE. The V and J ends lost 1 base and 7 bases respectively, with 11 bases between them. The CDR3 loop reads CASSVMGALGYTF. In DNA form, the CDR3 reads TGTGCCAGCAGCGTAATGGGGGCGCTTGGCTACACCTTC.